This TCR beta chain originates from a study of CD8+CD57+ T cells in acquired aplastic anemia. On the study more broadly: There were roughly 11 million reads, on average, for CD4+ cells from healthy donors.

This clonotype occurred many times. With 8 bases removed from V and 6 bases from J, the gap between germline ends came to 10 bases. The germline V gene has CDR1 KGHDR and CDR2 SFDVKD. This CDR3 has 12 residues. Both TCR beta VDJ combination and CDR3 sequence profiling were carried out. Genomic DNA was the template for this profiling. TCRdb redid the calling of the reads with MiXCR, one entry per CDR3 protein. The sample has about 170,000 distinct CDR3 sequences; 55% to 80% are singletons. This sequence originates from a human donor in good health. The chain recombines TRBV24-1 with TRBJ2-1; D ambiguous. Sequencing input: sorted CD4+, CD8+, or CD8+CD57+ T cells (not recorded which) from PBMCs. The CDR3 reads CATKDQFNEQFF. CDR3 nucleotides: TGTGCCACCAAAGACCAGTTCAATGAGCAGTTCTTC.